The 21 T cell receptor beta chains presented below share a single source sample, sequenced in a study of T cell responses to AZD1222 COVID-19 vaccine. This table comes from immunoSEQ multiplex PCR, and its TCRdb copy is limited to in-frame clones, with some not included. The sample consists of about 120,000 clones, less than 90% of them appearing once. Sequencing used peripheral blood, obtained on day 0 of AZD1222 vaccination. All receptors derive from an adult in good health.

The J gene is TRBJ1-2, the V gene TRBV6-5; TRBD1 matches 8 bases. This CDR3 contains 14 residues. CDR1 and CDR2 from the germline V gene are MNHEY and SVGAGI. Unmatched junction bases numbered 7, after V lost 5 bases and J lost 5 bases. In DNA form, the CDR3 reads TGTGCCAGCAGTCATCCGGGACAGGAGTATGGCTACACCTTC. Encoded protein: CASSHPGQEYGYTF.

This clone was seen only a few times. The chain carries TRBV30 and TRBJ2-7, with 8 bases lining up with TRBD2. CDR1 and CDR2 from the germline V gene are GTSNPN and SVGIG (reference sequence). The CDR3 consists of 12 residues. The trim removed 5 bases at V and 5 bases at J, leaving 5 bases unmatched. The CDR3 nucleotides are TGTGCCTGGGGGCGGGGGGAGGACGAGCAGTACTTC. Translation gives CAWGRGEDEQYF.

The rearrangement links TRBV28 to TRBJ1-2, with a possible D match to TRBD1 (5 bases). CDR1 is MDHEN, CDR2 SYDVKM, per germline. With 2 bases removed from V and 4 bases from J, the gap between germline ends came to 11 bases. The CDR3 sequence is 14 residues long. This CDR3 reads CASSLPDSPYGYTF. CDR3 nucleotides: TGTGCCAGCAGTTTACCCGACAGCCCCTATGGCTACACCTTC.

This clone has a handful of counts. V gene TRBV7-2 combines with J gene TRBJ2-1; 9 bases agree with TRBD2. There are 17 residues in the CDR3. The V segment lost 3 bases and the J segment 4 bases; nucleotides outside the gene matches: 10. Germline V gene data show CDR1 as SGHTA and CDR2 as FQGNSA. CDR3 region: CASSFHESGGPYNEQFF. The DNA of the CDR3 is TGTGCCAGCAGCTTTCACGAAAGCGGGGGGCCTTACAATGAGCAGTTCTTC.

The CDR3 bases are TGTGCCAGTAGTATTGCCCACCCGGACGTCCCTGAAGCTTTCTTT. Protein sequence: CASSIAHPDVPEAFF. V usage is TRBV19 and J usage is TRBJ1-1; no firm D call. Looked up from germline, CDR1 is LNHDA and CDR2 is SQIVND (reference sequence). The CDR3 contains 15 residues. Trimming removed 3 bases at V and 6 bases at J, with 17 bases between.

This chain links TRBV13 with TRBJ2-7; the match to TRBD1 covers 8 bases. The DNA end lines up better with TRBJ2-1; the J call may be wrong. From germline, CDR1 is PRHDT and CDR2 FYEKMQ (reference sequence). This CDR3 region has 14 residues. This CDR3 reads CASSFQGARNEQFF. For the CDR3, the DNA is TGTGCCAGCAGCTTCCAGGGGGCAAGAAATGAGCAGTTCTTC.

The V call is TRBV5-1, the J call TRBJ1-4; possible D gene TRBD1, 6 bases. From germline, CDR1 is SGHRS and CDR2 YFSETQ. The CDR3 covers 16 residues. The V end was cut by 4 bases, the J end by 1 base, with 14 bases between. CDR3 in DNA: TGCGCCAGCAGCCCAAGGGGGGCGCTAACTAATGAAAAACTGTTTTTT. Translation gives CASSPRGALTNEKLFF.

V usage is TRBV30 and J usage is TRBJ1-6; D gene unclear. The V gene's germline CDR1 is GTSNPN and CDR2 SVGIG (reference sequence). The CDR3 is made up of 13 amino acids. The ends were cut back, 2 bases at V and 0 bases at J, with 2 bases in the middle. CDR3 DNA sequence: TGTGCCTGGAGTCCCTCCTATAATTCACCCCTCCACTTT. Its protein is CAWSPSYNSPLHF.

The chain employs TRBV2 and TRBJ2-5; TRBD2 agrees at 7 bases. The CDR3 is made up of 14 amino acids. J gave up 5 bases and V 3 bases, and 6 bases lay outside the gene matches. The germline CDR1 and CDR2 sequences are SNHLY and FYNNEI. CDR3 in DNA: TGTGCCAGCAGTGAGCAGCGGGACGTTGAGACCCAGTACTTC. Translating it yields CASSEQRDVETQYF. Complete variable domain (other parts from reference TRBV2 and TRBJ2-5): EPEVTQTPSHQVTQMGQEVILRCVPISNHLYFYWYRQILGQKVEFLVSFYNNEISEKSEIFDDQFSVERPDGSNFTLKIRSTKLEDSAMYFCASSEQRDVETQYFGPGTRLLVL.

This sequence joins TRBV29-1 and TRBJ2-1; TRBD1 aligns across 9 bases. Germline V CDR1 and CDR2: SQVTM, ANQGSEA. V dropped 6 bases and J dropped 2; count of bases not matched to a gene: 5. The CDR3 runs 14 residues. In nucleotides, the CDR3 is TGCAGCGTCCCCAGGACAGGGGCCTACAATGAGCAGTTCTTC. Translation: CSVPRTGAYNEQFF.

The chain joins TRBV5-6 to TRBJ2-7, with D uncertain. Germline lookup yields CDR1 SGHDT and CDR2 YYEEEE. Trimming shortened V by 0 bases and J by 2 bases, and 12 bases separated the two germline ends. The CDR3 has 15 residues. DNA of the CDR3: TGTGCCAGCAGCTTGGGTGGGGATCTAACCTACGAGCAGTACTTC. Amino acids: CASSLGGDLTYEQYF.

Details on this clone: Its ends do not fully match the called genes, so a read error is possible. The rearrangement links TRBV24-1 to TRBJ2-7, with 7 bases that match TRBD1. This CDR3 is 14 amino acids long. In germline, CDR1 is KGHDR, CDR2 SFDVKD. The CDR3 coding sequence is TGTGCCACCCTGGGCACAGGGGATAAACAGGGTCGGAATTTC. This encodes CATLGTGDKQGRNF.

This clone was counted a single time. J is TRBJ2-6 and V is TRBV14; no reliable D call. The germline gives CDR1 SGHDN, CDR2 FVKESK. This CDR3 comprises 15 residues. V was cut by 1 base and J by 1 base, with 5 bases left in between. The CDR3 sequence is CASSQGASGANVLTF. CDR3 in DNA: TGTGCCAGCAGCCAAGGGGCATCTGGGGCCAACGTCCTGACTTTC. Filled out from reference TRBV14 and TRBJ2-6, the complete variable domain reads EAGVTQFPSHSVIEKGQTVTLRCDPISGHDNLYWYRRVMGKEIKFLLHFVKESKQDESGMPNNRFLAERTGGTYSTLKVQPAELEDSGVYFCASSQGASGANVLTFGAGSRLTVL.

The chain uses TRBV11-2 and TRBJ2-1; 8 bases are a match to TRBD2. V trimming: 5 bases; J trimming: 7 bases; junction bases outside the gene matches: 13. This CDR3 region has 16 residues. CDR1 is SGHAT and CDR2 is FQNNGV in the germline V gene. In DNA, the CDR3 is TGTGCCAGCAGCGCAACCTTAGCGGGATTCTGGAATGAGCAGTTCTTC. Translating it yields CASSATLAGFWNEQFF.

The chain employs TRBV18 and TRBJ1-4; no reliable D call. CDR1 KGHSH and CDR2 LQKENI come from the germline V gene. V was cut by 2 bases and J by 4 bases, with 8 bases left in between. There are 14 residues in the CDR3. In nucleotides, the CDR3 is TGTGCCAGCTCACCAGTAGGCCGTAATGAAAAACTGTTTTTT. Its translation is CASSPVGRNEKLFF.

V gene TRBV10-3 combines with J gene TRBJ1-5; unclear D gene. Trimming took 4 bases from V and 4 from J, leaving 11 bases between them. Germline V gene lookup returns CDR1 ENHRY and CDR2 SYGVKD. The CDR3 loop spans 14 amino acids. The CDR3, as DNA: TGTGCCATCAGTGTGGGGATAGGGAATCAGCCCCAGCATTTT. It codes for CAISVGIGNQPQHF.

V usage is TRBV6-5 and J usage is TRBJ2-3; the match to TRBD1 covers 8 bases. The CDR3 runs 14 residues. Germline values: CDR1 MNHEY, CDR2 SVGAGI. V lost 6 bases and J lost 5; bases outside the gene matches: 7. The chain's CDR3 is CASRQGARGDTQYF. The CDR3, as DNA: TGTGCCAGCAGGCAGGGGGCGCGAGGAGATACGCAGTATTTT.

CDR3 sequence: CASSIGGQGFVYEQYF. In DNA form, the CDR3 reads TGTGCCAGTAGTATAGGTGGACAGGGGTTCGTATACGAGCAGTACTTC. This chain joins TRBV19 and TRBJ2-7, with 9 nucleotides matching TRBD1. The germline gives CDR1 LNHDA, CDR2 SQIVND (reference sequence). This CDR3 spans 16 amino acids. V trimming: 1 base; J trimming: 4 bases; junction bases outside the gene matches: 8. Combining the CDR3 with reference TRBV19 and TRBJ2-7 gives the whole variable domain DGGITQSPKYLFRKEGQNVTLSCEQNLNHDAMYWYRQDPGQGLRLIYYSQIVNDFQKGDIAEGYSVSREKKESFPLTVTSAQKNPTAFYLCASSIGGQGFVYEQYFGPGTRLTVT.

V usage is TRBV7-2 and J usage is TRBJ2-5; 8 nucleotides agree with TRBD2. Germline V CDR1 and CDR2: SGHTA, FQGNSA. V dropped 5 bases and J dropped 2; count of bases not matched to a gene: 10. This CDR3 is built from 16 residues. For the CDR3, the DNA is TGTGCCAGCAGCCTGGTCCGGGAGGGCCCTCAAGAGACCCAGTACTTC. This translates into CASSLVREGPQETQYF. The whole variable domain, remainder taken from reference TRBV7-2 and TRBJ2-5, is GAGVSQSPSNKVTEKGKDVELRCDPISGHTALYWYRQSLGQGLEFLIYFQGNSAPDKSGLPSDRFSAERTGGSVSTLTIQRTQQEDSAVYLCASSLVREGPQETQYFGPGTRLLVL.

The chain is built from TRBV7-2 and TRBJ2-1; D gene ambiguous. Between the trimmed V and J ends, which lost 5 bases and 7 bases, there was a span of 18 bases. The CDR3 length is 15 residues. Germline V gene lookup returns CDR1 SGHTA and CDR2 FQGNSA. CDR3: CASSPVFGFYNEQFF. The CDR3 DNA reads TGTGCCAGCAGCCCAGTTTTCGGGTTTTATAATGAGCAGTTCTTC.

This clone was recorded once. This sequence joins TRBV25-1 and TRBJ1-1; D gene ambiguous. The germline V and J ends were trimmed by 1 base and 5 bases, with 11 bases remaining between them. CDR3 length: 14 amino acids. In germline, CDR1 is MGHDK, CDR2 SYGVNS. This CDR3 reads CASSEWLVDTEAFF. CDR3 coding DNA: TGTGCCAGCAGTGAATGGTTAGTGGATACTGAAGCTTTCTTT.